Below are 26 T cell receptor beta chains sequenced from a single sample in a study of blood T cell repertoires in COVID-19. Assay: immunoSEQ multiplex PCR; the TCRdb copy retains only in-frame clones and omits some. The sample includes 70,000 to 75,000 clones, about 82% of them seen just once. The specimen was peripheral blood. These receptor sequences come from a woman aged 55-70 years with acute or convalescent COVID-19.

The J gene is TRBJ1-6, the V gene TRBV5-6, with D uncertain. CDR1 SGHDT and CDR2 YYEEEE come from the germline V gene. The CDR3 sequence is 15 residues long. V lost 4 bases and J lost 0, with 8 bases in between. The CDR3 region is CASSAMSSYNSPLHF. CDR3 bases: TGTGCCAGCAGCGCAATGAGCTCCTATAATTCACCCCTCCACTTT.

The chain joins TRBV4-1 to TRBJ2-5; TRBD2 might be the D (6 bases). This CDR3 is 13 amino acids long. CDR1 and CDR2 from the germline V gene are MGHRA and YSYEKL. V gave up 3 bases and J gave up 5 bases, with 10 bases separating them. CDR3 DNA sequence: TGCGCCAGCAGCCACGTGGGGAGGGAGACCCAGTACTTC. Protein sequence: CASSHVGRETQYF.

The chain combines TRBV11-2 with TRBJ1-4; D gene unclear. Germline V gives CDR1 SGHAT, CDR2 FQNNGV. The ends were cut back, 5 bases at V and 5 bases at J, with 12 bases in the middle. This CDR3 region has 14 residues. Written as DNA, the CDR3 is TGTGCCAGCAGCCGCGGTAGCCCGAATGAAAAACTGTTTTTT. Its translation is CASSRGSPNEKLFF.

This sequence joins TRBV12-2 and TRBJ2-7; the table gives TRBD2 as D, unverified against the DNA. TRBV12-2 is assigned pseudogene status. There are 13 residues in the CDR3. The CDR3 loop reads CASRPPPPVEQYF. The CDR3 nucleotides are TGTGCAAGTCGCCCTCCTCCTCCCGTCGAGCAGTACTTC.

This clone was seen a single time. For the CDR3, the DNA is TGCAGTGCTAGTCCTCCGGGCACCGGGGAGCTGTTTTTT. Protein: CSASPPGTGELFF. This chain uses TRBV20-1 with TRBJ2-2; D not resolved. V shed 3 bases and J shed 4 bases, with 9 bases lying between them. Germline V gene sequence: CDR1 DFQATT, CDR2 SNEGSKA (reference sequence). The CDR3 runs 13 residues.

The chain uses TRBV29-1 and TRBJ1-1; weak D call: TRBD1 (5 bases). Germline CDR1 and CDR2: SQVTM and ANQGSEA. Trimming removed 6 bases at V and 0 bases at J, with 14 bases between. CDR3 length: 14 residues. The CDR3: CSVDKGGLNTEAFF. Here the CDR3 DNA reads TGCAGCGTGGACAAAGGCGGATTGAACACTGAAGCTTTCTTT.

The chain combines TRBV28 with TRBJ1-6; TRBD1 agrees at 9 bases. The V segment lost 6 bases and the J segment 7 bases; nucleotides outside the gene matches: 7. Germline V CDR1 and CDR2: MDHEN, SYDVKM. The CDR3 loop spans 15 amino acids. The CDR3 DNA reads as TGTGCCAGCAGGCAAGCCGGGACAGGGAATTCACCCCTCCACTTT. This codes for CASRQAGTGNSPLHF.

The gene calls are TRBV7-8 and TRBJ2-7; 8 bases line up with TRBD1. Unmatched junction bases numbered 8, after V lost 0 bases and J lost 1 base. This CDR3 spans 17 amino acids. Germline V CDR1 and CDR2: SGHVS, FQNEAQ. CDR3 amino acids: CASSLALGTGDSYEQYF. Here the CDR3 DNA reads TGTGCCAGCAGCTTAGCGCTCGGGACAGGAGATTCCTACGAGCAGTACTTC.

A single count supports this clone. The genes are TRBV24-1 and TRBJ2-1; 14 bases are a match to TRBD2. J was trimmed by 9 bases and V by 4 bases; bases with no gene match: 4. The germline V gene has CDR1 KGHDR and CDR2 SFDVKD. The CDR3 is 15 residues long. CDR3 region: CATSDSGLAGAEQFF. In nucleotides, the CDR3 is TGTGCCACCAGTGACTCGGGACTAGCGGGAGCTGAGCAGTTCTTC.

The rearrangement uses TRBV19 and TRBJ2-7; 7 nucleotides match TRBD1. Germline CDR1 LNHDA, CDR2 SQIVND (reference sequence). The CDR3 runs to 15 residues. The junction had 12 bases not matched to a gene; V was cut back by 5 bases and J by 5 bases. This CDR3 reads CASSVKGGLYDEQYF. The DNA of the CDR3 is TGTGCCAGTAGTGTAAAAGGGGGCCTTTACGACGAGCAGTACTTC.

This chain uses TRBV5-6 with TRBJ2-3; 9 nucleotides align to TRBD1. The CDR3 has 15 residues. V lost 4 bases, J lost 2 bases, and 5 bases stayed unmatched. CDR1 and CDR2 from the germline V gene are SGHDT and YYEEEE. The CDR3 coding sequence is TGTGCCAGCAGCCGGACAGGGGAAGTCACAGATACGCAGTATTTT. It translates to CASSRTGEVTDTQYF.

The genes are TRBV4-1 and TRBJ2-3; 11 bases line up with TRBD2. The CDR3 extends over 17 amino acids. CDR1 MGHRA and CDR2 YSYEKL come from the germline V gene. V shed 0 bases and J 5 bases; nucleotides not matched to a gene: 7. The CDR3 spells CASSQDPASGGRDTQYF. The CDR3 bases are TGCGCCAGCAGCCAAGATCCGGCTAGCGGGGGGAGAGATACGCAGTATTTT.

This chain joins TRBV21-1 and TRBJ1-4. TRBV21-1 is a pseudogene locus. The CDR3 spans 15 residues. The CDR3 loop is CASTHKETRNEKLFF. Here the CDR3 DNA reads TGTGCCAGCACTCATAAAGAGACGCGGAATGAAAAACTGTTTTTT.

The gene calls are TRBV19 and TRBJ2-5; tentative D call: TRBD1 (6 bases). The ends were cut back, 6 bases at V and 2 bases at J, with 10 bases in the middle. The CDR3 runs to 13 residues. In germline, CDR1 is LNHDA, CDR2 SQIVND (reference sequence). The chain's CDR3 is CASSRTEQETQYF. The DNA of the CDR3 is TGTGCCAGTAGCAGGACAGAGCAAGAGACCCAGTACTTC.

The chain couples TRBV6-6 to TRBJ1-2; D perhaps matches TRBD1 (5 bases). The germline V gene has CDR1 MNHNY and CDR2 SVGAGI (reference sequence). This CDR3 comprises 14 residues. Between the trimmed V and J ends, which lost 6 bases and 8 bases, there was a span of 19 bases. The DNA of the CDR3 is TGTGCCAGCAGCCCCCCCGGGGGGATACGGGGCTACACCTTC. This sequence encodes CASSPPGGIRGYTF.

The gene calls are TRBV28 and TRBJ2-2, with a possible D match to TRBD2 (6 bases). Germline loops: CDR1 MDHEN, CDR2 SYDVKM. This CDR3 is 14 amino acids long. Trimming took 3 bases from V and 13 from J, leaving 18 bases between them. In DNA form, the CDR3 reads TGTGCCAGCAGTTTGGGACTGAGTCTTTTCGGGCTGTTTTTT. This encodes CASSLGLSLFGLFF. Filled out from reference TRBV28 and TRBJ2-2, the complete variable domain reads DVKVTQSSRYLVKRTGEKVFLECVQDMDHENMFWYRQDPGLGLRLIYFSYDVKMKEKGDIPEGYSVSREKKERFSLILESASTNQTSMYLCASSLGLSLFGLFFGEGSRLTVL.

The chain recombines TRBV18 with TRBJ2-2; D possibly corresponds to TRBD2 (5 bases). Trimming cost V 3 bases and J 5 bases, with 13 bases left between them. The V gene's germline CDR1 is KGHSH and CDR2 LQKENI. The CDR3 sequence is 15 residues long. Here the CDR3 reads CASSPRRVGTGELFF. For the CDR3, the DNA is TGTGCCAGCTCACCGAGGCGGGTCGGGACCGGGGAGCTGTTTTTT.

Turning to this clone: Mismatch with germline at one junction end may stem from a read error. V gene TRBV28 combines with J gene TRBJ2-7, with 8 bases identical to TRBD1. Germline values: CDR1 MDHEN, CDR2 SYDVKM. This CDR3 is 11 amino acids long. The CDR3 spells CASSARDRPDF. CDR3 coding DNA: TGTGCCAGCAGCGCCCGGGACAGGCCTGACTTC.

The chain joins TRBV7-6 to TRBJ2-5, with 9 bases lining up with TRBD2. The ends lost 1 base at V and 1 base at J; junction bases unmatched: 4. This CDR3 is built from 16 residues. Germline V gives CDR1 SGHVS, CDR2 FNYEAQ. Written as DNA, the CDR3 is TGTGCCAGCAGCTTAGTGGCGGGGGGGTCCCAAGAGACCCAGTACTTC. Amino acids: CASSLVAGGSQETQYF. Filled out from reference TRBV7-6 and TRBJ2-5, the complete variable domain reads GAGVSQSPRYKVTKRGQDVALRCDPISGHVSLYWYRQALGQGPEFLTYFNYEAQQDKSGLPNDRFSAERPEGSISTLTIQRTEQRDSAMYRCASSLVAGGSQETQYFGPGTRLLVL.

The J gene is TRBJ1-5, the V gene TRBV15; D is undetermined. Trimming shortened V by 8 bases and J by 5 bases, and 19 bases separated the two germline ends. This CDR3 contains 15 residues. Germline assignment: CDR1 LNHNV and CDR2 YYDKDF (reference sequence). The DNA for the CDR3 is TGTGCCACCTCTCTAACCGCCGACCGGGATCAGCCCCAGCATTTT. Protein product: CATSLTADRDQPQHF.

The chain is built from TRBV11-2 and TRBJ1-4; 7 bases line up with TRBD1. The CDR3 consists of 15 residues. Germline V gene sequence: CDR1 SGHAT, CDR2 FQNNGV. V dropped 5 bases and J dropped 8; count of bases not matched to a gene: 11. DNA of the CDR3: TGTGCCAGCAGCGTCGGACAGGCGAACGTCGAAAAACTGTTTTTT. This sequence encodes CASSVGQANVEKLFF.

V is TRBV11-3 and J is TRBJ2-3; 12 bases agree with TRBD2. Trimming removed 4 bases from V and 2 bases from J; junction bases left unmatched: 4. Germline CDR1 is SGHNT and CDR2 is YENEEA. This CDR3 is built from 16 residues. CDR3 nucleotide sequence: TGTGCCAGCAGCTCCGGACTAGCGGGGCACACAGATACGCAGTATTTT. It encodes CASSSGLAGHTDTQYF.

The chain is built from TRBV14 and TRBJ2-5; 7 positions agree with TRBD2. Per germline, CDR1 SGHDN and CDR2 FVKESK. CDR3 length equals 17 residues. The V segment lost 1 base and the J segment 5 bases; nucleotides outside the gene matches: 13. CDR3 residues: CASSQGQLAPGRETQYF. The DNA of the CDR3 is TGTGCCAGCAGCCAAGGTCAACTAGCGCCAGGGCGGGAGACCCAGTACTTC.

The chain uses TRBV11-2 and TRBJ1-1; D is ambiguous. The CDR3 is made up of 13 amino acids. The germline V gene has CDR1 SGHAT and CDR2 FQNNGV. Trimming took 3 bases from V and 1 from J, leaving 6 bases between them. This CDR3 reads CASSFAENTEAFF. CDR3 in DNA: TGTGCCAGCAGCTTTGCGGAGAACACTGAAGCTTTCTTT.

This CDR3 reads CASSIPGFGAKNIQYF. CDR3 nucleotides: TGTGCCAGTAGTATTCCCGGGTTCGGAGCCAAAAACATTCAGTACTTC. The chain employs TRBV19 and TRBJ2-4; D uncertain. There are 16 residues in the CDR3. Per the germline V gene, CDR1 is LNHDA and CDR2 is SQIVND (reference sequence). Trimming took 3 bases from V and 0 from J, leaving 12 bases between them.

The chain recombines TRBV7-8 with TRBJ2-7, with 9 nucleotides matching TRBD2. V shed 5 bases, J shed 3 bases, and the junction held 5 bases outside the gene matches. Germline loops: CDR1 SGHVS, CDR2 FQNEAQ. The CDR3 has 14 residues. The CDR3 protein is CASSTREGGYEQYF. The CDR3 region has the DNA TGTGCCAGCAGCACGCGGGAGGGAGGCTACGAGCAGTACTTC.